The T cell receptor (beta chain) under discussion was sequenced for a study of spatial heterogeneity in lung cancer. Study-level information: Sequences of the beta chain were consistently detected in greater numbers than alpha-chain sequences.

Time point described: sample taken at primary tumor resection. The 70 or so donors had untreated early-stage non-small cell lung cancer. From tumor, nontumor lung or frozen PBMC, whole RNA was taken unsorted for sequencing. This clonotype was seen many times. TCRdb reprocessed the 5' RACE reads via MiXCR and lists one record per CDR3 protein. The sample contains about 48,000 distinct CDR3 sequences, roughly 5.2% of which appear only once. Trimming removed 1 base from V and 4 bases from J; junction bases left unmatched: 9. From germline, CDR1 is MGHRA and CDR2 YSYEKL. This CDR3 is built from 16 residues.

This clonotype was obtained from a male donor with early-stage non-small cell lung cancer. Specimen: PBMCs, collected at surgery. The genes are TRBV4-1 and TRBJ2-5, with TRBD1 identical over 7 bases. CDR3 sequence (DNA): TGCGCCAGCAGCCAAGGGGGAACAGGGGTGGGAGAGACCCAGTACTTC. Encoded protein: CASSQGGTGVGETQYF.